The text below deals with one T cell receptor (beta chain). Its cognate antigen is unknown. The entry originates in a study of T cells in localized non-small cell lung cancer. Findings of the study overall: Uninvolved adjacent lung had the highest recorded T cell clonality, with tumor below it. When the top 100 tumor clones were examined, a median approximately 57 of them also appeared in the adjacent lung, which was paired and uninvolved. Heterogeneity stays possible, as sequencing covered only one tumor region.

Generated by immunoSEQ multiplex PCR, the TCRdb table keeps only in-frame clones and is missing some. The table includes more than 12,000 clones, roughly 85% detected once. The TCR originated in a woman aged 35-75 years with stage I lung adenocarcinoma. The sequencing here drew on peripheral blood, taken before any cancer treatment.

CDR3 bases: TGTGCCAGCAGTGAATACGGGACAGGGGAAGACTACACCTTC. This translates into CASSEYGTGEDYTF. The chain employs TRBV6-1 and TRBJ1-2, with 10 bases fitting TRBD1. The CDR3 covers 14 residues. The germline V gene has CDR1 MNHNS and CDR2 SASEGT. Trimming took 2 bases from V and 10 from J; bases not matched to a gene: 7.